The 27 T cell receptor beta chains listed next were all sequenced from one sample in a study of T cells after yellow fever vaccination (dated by TCRdb to about 2019). The sample's treatment or condition label is to be understood as: live attenuated yellow fever vaccine strain. Preparation of the library involved 5' RACE. TCRdb records Illumina HiSeq 2500 as the sequencer. The public sequencing data were trimmed at Q25 with fastp and processed into clonotypes with MiXCR by TCRdb, which kept only in-frame beta chains. Rows are unified per CDR3 protein, each entry keeping the most common DNA and genes. For this sample there are some 350,000 distinct CDR3 sequences; approximately 10% appear just once. Roughly 18% of the sample is in the top ten clones. The starting material was PBMCs, obtained on the day of the first yellow fever vaccination. The receptors here all came from a man between 18 and 35 years old who received the YFV17D yellow fever vaccine.

This clonotype was counted only a few times. This CDR3 reads CASSQSTGDSPLHF. CDR3 in DNA: TGTGCCAGCAGCCAATCGACAGGGGATTCACCCCTCCACTTT. J is TRBJ1-6 and V is TRBV3-1; 8 nucleotides agree with TRBD1. In germline, CDR1 is LGHDT, CDR2 YNNKEL (reference sequence). The CDR3 spans 14 residues. V was pared by 2 bases and J by 8 bases, with 2 bases of the junction left unmatched. Complete variable domain (other parts from reference TRBV3-1 and TRBJ1-6): DTAVSQTPKYLVTQMGNDKSIKCEQNLGHDTMYWYKQDSKKFLKIMFSYNNKELIINETVPNRFSPKSPDKAHLNLHINSLELGDSAVYFCASSQSTGDSPLHFGNGTRLTVT.

This clonotype was counted many times. V gene TRBV4-1 combines with J gene TRBJ2-2; no reliable D call. Germline CDR1 is MGHRA and CDR2 is YSYEKL. V dropped 3 bases and J dropped 0 bases, with 14 bases sitting between them. The CDR3 covers 17 residues. DNA of the CDR3: TGCGCCAGCAGCCATACCACATTGAGGACGAACACCGGGGAGCTGTTTTTT. Encoded protein: CASSHTTLRTNTGELFF.

V gene TRBV12-3 or TRBV12-4 combines with J gene TRBJ1-2; D possibly corresponds to TRBD1 (6 bases). Trimming took 2 bases from V and 8 from J, leaving 18 bases between them. The CDR3 length is 15 residues. CDR3 residues: CASSLFWNRAEGYTF. The CDR3 DNA sequence: TGTGCCAGCAGTTTATTTTGGAACAGGGCGGAGGGCTACACCTTC.

This clonotype was detected a few times. The rearrangement uses TRBV29-1 and TRBJ2-1, with D possibly TRBD1 on 6 matching bases. The CDR3 runs to 12 residues. V was pared by 6 bases and J by 10 bases, with 16 bases between. Germline CDR1 is SQVTM and CDR2 is ANQGSEA. The CDR3 DNA sequence: TGCAGCGTATTCCTCACAGGGAACGAGCAGTTCTTC. It yields the protein CSVFLTGNEQFF.

This chain uses TRBV12-3 or TRBV12-4 with TRBJ2-5; the D gene could be TRBD1 or TRBD2 (5 bases each). The CDR3 loop spans 14 amino acids. V lost 3 bases to trimming and J lost 5 bases, with 13 bases between them. The CDR3 nucleotides read TGTGCCAGCAGTTTTCGGGGCCCCAGGGAGACCCAGTACTTC. The encoded protein is CASSFRGPRETQYF.

In its sample, this clonotype was seen many times. V is TRBV5-6 and J is TRBJ2-6; D is uncertain. Germline V gives CDR1 SGHDT, CDR2 YYEEEE. The length of the CDR3 is 15 residues. V was clipped by 4 bases and J by 0 bases, with 8 bases between them. CDR3 residues: CASSAYSSGANVLTF. CDR3 in DNA: TGTGCCAGCAGCGCCTATAGCTCTGGGGCCAACGTCCTGACTTTC.

This clonotype was seen ten or more times. V gene TRBV28 combines with J gene TRBJ2-7; D gene ambiguous. V was shortened by 5 bases and J by 4 bases, with 12 bases between the two germline ends. Germline CDR1 reads MDHEN; CDR2 reads SYDVKM. This CDR3 region has 13 residues. In DNA form, the CDR3 reads TGTGCCAGCAGTCCTTCCGACCAATACGAGCAGTACGTC. Amino acid sequence: CASSPSDQYEQYV.

The rearrangement uses TRBV7-7 and TRBJ2-3; the match to TRBD2 covers 11 bases. V lost 1 base, J lost 6 bases, and 3 bases stayed unmatched. Germline CDR1 SSHAT, CDR2 FNYEAQ (reference sequence). CDR3 size: 15 residues. In DNA form, the CDR3 reads TGTGCCAGCAGCTTAGGGACTAGCGGGCTGGATACGCAGTATTTT. Its translation: CASSLGTSGLDTQYF.

This clonotype showed up just a few times. V gene TRBV20-1 combines with J gene TRBJ1-1; D gene unclear. The ends were cut back, 3 bases at V and 0 bases at J, with 11 bases in the middle. This CDR3 spans 14 amino acids. The germline CDR1 and CDR2 sequences are DFQATT and SNEGSKA (reference sequence). Here the CDR3 reads CSASFAVMNTEAFF. In nucleotides, the CDR3 is TGCAGTGCTAGCTTCGCGGTCATGAACACTGAAGCTTTCTTT.

The rearrangement links TRBV7-6 to TRBJ2-7; the match to TRBD2 covers 7 bases. In germline, CDR1 is SGHVS, CDR2 FNYEAQ. This CDR3 has 14 amino acids. The V segment lost 4 bases and the J segment 7 bases; nucleotides outside the gene matches: 10. For the CDR3, the DNA is TGTGCCAGCAGCTCCGAAGCGGGGCCGCGAGAGCAGTACTTC. This sequence encodes CASSSEAGPREQYF.

As regards this clonotype: This may stem from a read error, because a much larger clone lies one nucleotide away. Lacking the conserved final phenylalanine or tryptophan, this CDR3 likely reflects a read error. J is TRBJ1-5 and V is TRBV5-6; TRBD1 agrees at 7 bases. Germline CDR1 and CDR2: SGHDT and YYEEEE. The CDR3 runs 18 residues. The J segment lost 3 bases and the V segment lost 2 bases, leaving 14 bases of the junction unmatched. The CDR3 region is CASSFTNNPGQYNQPQHS. The CDR3 bases are TGTGCCAGCAGCTTCACAAACAACCCGGGACAGTACAATCAGCCCCAGCATTCT.

The V gene is TRBV6-2 or TRBV6-3, the J gene TRBJ2-7, with D uncertain. V gave up 6 bases and J gave up 2 bases, with 8 bases separating them. Germline CDR1 and CDR2: MNHEY and SVGEGT. The CDR3 is 12 residues long. For the CDR3, the DNA is TGTGCCAGCAGAAACCCTGCCTACGAGCAGTACGTC. Its translation: CASRNPAYEQYV.

This clonotype was counted between two and nine times. The CDR3 DNA reads TGTGCCAGCAGCGACATCAGATTGGGACATCTTTACGAGCAGTACGTC. Its protein product is CASSDIRLGHLYEQYV. The chain recombines TRBV6-2 or TRBV6-3 with TRBJ2-7, with D possibly TRBD1 on 6 matching bases. This CDR3 contains 16 residues. Germline CDR1 MNHEY, CDR2 SVGEGT. Trimming removed 6 bases from V and 4 bases from J, with 22 bases in between.

V and J are TRBV6-2 or TRBV6-3 and TRBJ1-6, with D hard to call. Germline assignment: CDR1 MNHEY and CDR2 SVGEGT. The CDR3 length is 14 residues. V lost 2 bases and J lost 3, with 5 bases in between. CDR3 sequence: CASSYSNYNSPLHF. The CDR3 DNA reads as TGTGCCAGCAGTTACAGCAACTATAATTCACCCCTCCACTTT.

This clonotype occurred many times. The chain links TRBV7-8 to TRBJ1-4, with 7 bases that match TRBD1. Germline V gene sequence: CDR1 SGHVS, CDR2 FQNEAQ. The junction had 7 bases not matched to a gene; V was cut back by 4 bases and J by 5 bases. The CDR3 length is 15 residues. In nucleotides, the CDR3 is TGTGCCAGCAGCTGGGGGTTGGACAGGAATGAAAAACTGTTTTTT. It is translated as CASSWGLDRNEKLFF.

The chain couples TRBV18 to TRBJ1-5; D ambiguous. The germline CDR1 and CDR2 sequences are KGHSH and LQKENI. The ends were cut back, 2 bases at V and 1 base at J, with 9 bases in the middle. The CDR3 is 15 amino acids. The CDR3 loop reads CASSPGPESNQPQHF. As DNA, the CDR3 is TGTGCCAGCTCACCAGGGCCGGAAAGCAATCAGCCCCAGCATTTT.

The chain couples TRBV7-2 to TRBJ2-1; a weak D match, TRBD1 (5 bases). The V gene lost 2 bases and the J gene lost 4 bases, with 12 bases spanning the gap. The CDR3 contains 15 residues. From germline, CDR1 is SGHTA and CDR2 FQGNSA. DNA for the CDR3: TGTGCCAGCAGCTTATTAGGGGATGGTTACAATGAGCAGTTCTTC. Its translation is CASSLLGDGYNEQFF.

This clonotype was counted only a few times. This chain joins TRBV4-1 and TRBJ1-2; 7 bases align to TRBD1. This CDR3 has 15 amino acids. Germline CDR1 MGHRA, CDR2 YSYEKL. J gave up 2 bases and V 6 bases, and 9 bases lay outside the gene matches. The DNA of the CDR3 is TGCGCCAGCAGGGACCAGGGGGGGCGCAACTATGGCTACACCTTC. It is translated as CASRDQGGRNYGYTF.

The CDR3 protein is CASSLRGGSSYEQYV. CDR3 nucleotides: TGTGCCAGCAGCCTGAGGGGGGGAAGCTCCTACGAGCAGTACGTC. J is TRBJ2-7 and V is TRBV7-9, with a possible D match to TRBD2 (7 bases). V shed 5 bases and J shed 0 bases, with 14 bases lying between them. The V gene's germline CDR1 is SEHNR and CDR2 FQNEAQ (reference sequence). The CDR3 is 15 residues long.

CDR3 nucleotide sequence: TGTGCCAGCAGCGGCCCCTCGGACGAGCAGTACTTC. It specifies CASSGPSDEQYF. The chain uses TRBV9 and TRBJ2-7; no firm D call. The CDR3 length is 12 residues. Trimming cost V 3 bases and J 5 bases, with 9 bases left between them. Germline V gene data show CDR1 as SGDLS and CDR2 as YYNGEE.

In this sample, this clonotype turned up a few times. J is TRBJ2-3 and V is TRBV4-3; D possibly corresponds to TRBD2 (6 bases). The CDR3 consists of 14 residues. V gave up 5 bases and J gave up 3 bases, with 12 bases separating them. CDR1 and CDR2 from the germline V gene are LGHNA and YSLEER. For the CDR3, the DNA is TGCGCCAGCAGCAGATTGGCGGGGACAGATACGCAGTATTTT. It is translated as CASSRLAGTDTQYF.

This chain joins TRBV18 and TRBJ2-7, with 7 positions matching TRBD2. The V gene's germline CDR1 is KGHSH and CDR2 LQKENI. The CDR3 extends over 14 amino acids. V was clipped by 3 bases and J by 5 bases; unmatched bases: 7. This CDR3 is CASSPQRGSDEQYF. CDR3 bases: TGTGCCAGCTCACCCCAGCGGGGTTCAGACGAGCAGTACTTC.

The chain couples TRBV9 to TRBJ1-5; possibly TRBD1 for D (6 bases). Germline V gives CDR1 SGDLS, CDR2 YYNGEE. Between the trimmed V and J ends, which lost 3 bases and 3 bases, there was a span of 13 bases. The CDR3 sequence is 15 residues long. CDR3 coding DNA: TGTGCCAGCAGCGAGTACGGGACACCCAATCAGCCCCAGCATTTT. Translated: CASSEYGTPNQPQHF.

This chain links TRBV7-8 with TRBJ2-1; D gene unclear. The CDR3 spans 15 residues. Germline V CDR1 and CDR2: SGHVS, FQNEAQ. V shed 4 bases and J shed 0 bases, with 10 bases lying between them. The CDR3 reads CASSSSSPSYNEQFF. CDR3 sequence (DNA): TGTGCCAGCAGCTCCAGTAGTCCCTCCTACAATGAGCAGTTCTTC. Using reference TRBV7-8 and TRBJ2-1 for the parts outside the CDR3, the full variable domain is GAGVSQSPRYKVAKRGQDVALRCDPISGHVSLFWYQQALGQGPEFLTYFQNEAQLDKSGLPSDRFFAERPEGSVSTLKIQRTQQEDSAVYLCASSSSSPSYNEQFFGPGTRLTVL.

This clonotype was observed at least ten times. The J gene is TRBJ1-2, the V gene TRBV25-1; perhaps TRBD1 as D (6 bases). Deletions cut 3 bases from V and 2 bases from J, with 13 bases between. The CDR3 totals 15 residues. CDR1 and CDR2 from the germline V gene are MGHDK and SYGVNS. Here the CDR3 DNA reads TGTGCCAGCAGTGATGACAGGCGAACGAACTATGGCTACACCTTC. Its protein is CASSDDRRTNYGYTF.

The chain is built from TRBV7-3 and TRBJ1-1; D is perhaps TRBD1 (5 bases). With 2 bases removed from V and 5 bases from J, the gap between germline ends came to 9 bases. Germline V CDR1 and CDR2: SGHTA, FQGTGA. CDR3 length equals 13 residues. The CDR3 loop reads CASSLLGVTEAFF. CDR3 DNA sequence: TGTGCCAGCAGCTTATTGGGGGTTACTGAAGCTTTCTTT.

This clonotype has only a few counts. This rearrangement joins TRBV4-3 to TRBJ1-1; D is undetermined. V was clipped by 0 bases and J by 7 bases, with 12 bases between them. CDR3 length: 14 residues. Germline V CDR1 and CDR2: LGHNA, YSLEER. The chain's CDR3 is CASSQDIRSIEAFF. The CDR3 bases are TGCGCCAGCAGCCAAGATATCAGGAGCATTGAAGCTTTCTTT.